The text below deals with one T cell receptor (beta chain). Its antigen is currently unknown. Germline CDR1 GTSNPN, CDR2 SVGIG (reference sequence). After removal of 1 base from V and 6 bases from J, the junction contained 3 bases not matched to a gene. The CDR3 spans 14 residues. The data were obtained in a study of beta chain features in type 1 diabetes. Overall study findings and caveats: All four CD4+ subsets of Type 1 diabetes patients contained TCRB CDR3s that were moderately but significantly shorter.

The study reverse transcribed the entire isolated RNA, so it sequenced expressed TCRB transcripts. The method was immunoSEQ multiplex PCR; TCRdb's version includes in-frame clones alone and lacks a portion of them. The profile shows 280,000 or so clones, 15% of them singletons. V and J are TRBV30 and TRBJ2-1; 10 nucleotides line up with TRBD2. The specimen was naive CD4+ T cells from blood. The TCR was taken from a man between 18 and 35 years old with type 1 diabetes. The CDR3 region has the DNA TGTGCCTGGAGTGGCAGCGGGGGGGCCAATGAGCAGTTCTTC. Residues: CAWSGSGGANEQFF.